One T cell receptor (beta chain) is described in this entry. This record comes from a study of T cell changes during pregnancy in multiple sclerosis. The table came from immunoSEQ multiplex PCR; TCRdb's copy has only in-frame clones and leaves some out. The data show about 55,000 clones, with 85% to 90% seen just once and approximately 0.6% held by the top ten. Sequencing was performed on CD4+ T cells from peripheral blood mononuclear cells, taken in the first trimester of pregnancy. This TCR derives from a female donor with multiple sclerosis, enrolled in a pregnancy study.

The CDR3 coding sequence is TGTGCCAGCAGCGTCACGGACAGGGGGCCCAGTGGCTACACCTTC. This gives the protein CASSVTDRGPSGYTF. V and J are TRBV9 and TRBJ1-2; 11 positions match TRBD1. The CDR3 totals 15 residues. Trimming removed 2 bases from V and 7 bases from J; junction bases left unmatched: 7. Germline lookup yields CDR1 SGDLS and CDR2 YYNGEE.